The sequence of this T cell receptor (beta chain) was determined in a study of shared clonotypes between healthy human individuals. TCRdb's copy holds only in-frame clones and misses some; the assay was immunoSEQ multiplex PCR. The sample holds about 2 million clones, about 94% seen once. CD45RO negativity and positive selection for CCR7 defined naive CD8 cells, a population that excluded terminally differentiated effector memory CD45RA+ cells. V lost 0 bases and J lost 6; bases outside the gene matches: 13. The CDR3 spans 19 residues. Germline values: CDR1 SGHTA, CDR2 FQGNSA. The V and J genes are TRBV7-2 and TRBJ2-1, with 11 nucleotides matching TRBD1. The TCR was taken from a man aged 18-30 years in good health. Material for sequencing was naive CD8+ T cells sorted from blood. Here the CDR3 reads CASSLALPGQGGWLNEQFF. DNA for the CDR3: TGTGCCAGCAGCTTAGCGCTCCCGGGACAGGGGGGATGGCTCAATGAGCAGTTCTTC. Drawing the rest from reference TRBV7-2 and TRBJ2-1, the complete variable domain is GAGVSQSPSNKVTEKGKDVELRCDPISGHTALYWYRQSLGQGLEFLIYFQGNSAPDKSGLPSDRFSAERTGGSVSTLTIQRTQQEDSAVYLCASSLALPGQGGWLNEQFFGPGTRLTVL.